The 25 T cell receptor beta chains in this list originate from one sample, sequenced in a study of T-cell memory formation after mild COVID-19. In TCRdb, the 5' RACE reads were re-called with MiXCR into one record per CDR3 protein. The sample yields roughly 250,000 distinct CDR3 sequences, about 15% seen once. Specimen: PBMCs or a T cell subset sorted from them (not recorded which). The receptors come from a young man who had mild COVID-19 (a few samples of this study predate the infection). Cell type and time point are not known.

This clonotype was observed a handful of times. The chain joins TRBV2 to TRBJ1-6, with a tentative D call TRBD1 (6 bases). V shed 4 bases and J shed 9 bases, with 16 bases lying between them. The length of the CDR3 is 15 residues. CDR1 SNHLY and CDR2 FYNNEI come from the germline V gene. CDR3 sequence reads: CASSVARGVGSPLHF. The DNA for the CDR3 is TGTGCCAGCAGTGTGGCCAGGGGAGTAGGTTCACCCCTCCACTTT.

The sample holds many counts of this clonotype. V gene TRBV20-1 combines with J gene TRBJ1-3, with D possibly matching TRBD1 (5 bases). The CDR3 is 13 residues long. The V end was cut by 3 bases, the J end by 2 bases, with 8 bases between. Germline V gene lookup returns CDR1 DFQATT and CDR2 SNEGSKA (reference sequence). The CDR3 nucleotides are TGCAGTGCTAGTCGGGGGGCTGGAAACACCATATATTTT. Encoded protein: CSASRGAGNTIYF.

The V gene is TRBV6-5, the J gene TRBJ2-2, with D perhaps given as TRBD1 or TRBD2 (6 bases each). The germline V gene has CDR1 MNHEY and CDR2 SVGAGI. Trimming pared 2 bases from V and 1 base from J, leaving 8 bases between. This CDR3 contains 15 residues. This CDR3 is CASSYAGQNTGELFF. The CDR3 DNA is TGTGCCAGCAGTTACGCGGGACAGAACACCGGGGAGCTGTTTTTT.

The chain uses TRBV20-1 and TRBJ2-1; TRBD2 agrees at 12 bases. From germline, CDR1 is DFQATT and CDR2 SNEGSKA (reference sequence). V trimming: 6 bases; J trimming: 9 bases; junction bases outside the gene matches: 15. CDR3 length: 16 residues. CDR3 loop: CSAARLAGARDAEQFF. Written as DNA, the CDR3 is TGCAGTGCGGCCCGACTAGCGGGGGCGAGAGACGCTGAGCAGTTCTTC.

CDR3 bases: TGCGCCAGCAGCTTGGCCAATAGATCGCATCAGCCCCAGCATTTT. Translation: CASSLANRSHQPQHF. The chain recombines TRBV5-1 with TRBJ1-5; the D is unclear. Trimming removed 0 bases from V and 5 bases from J, with 12 bases in between. The CDR3 sequence is 15 residues long. CDR1 and CDR2 from the germline V gene are SGHRS and YFSETQ.

This clonotype was counted between two and nine times. This chain links TRBV5-1 with TRBJ1-6; 9 nucleotides agree with TRBD1. CDR1 and CDR2 (germline): SGHRS, YFSETQ. This CDR3 comprises 14 residues. The junction had 3 bases not matched to a gene; V was cut back by 4 bases and J by 7 bases. The DNA of the CDR3 is TGCGCCAGCAGCCAAACAGGGGGCAATTCACCCCTCCACTTT. Amino acids: CASSQTGGNSPLHF. Full variable domain (remainder filled in from reference TRBV5-1 and TRBJ1-6): KAGVTQTPRYLIKTRGQQVTLSCSPISGHRSVSWYQQTPGQGLQFLFEYFSETQRNKGNFPGRFSGRQFSNSRSEMNVSTLELGDSALYLCASSQTGGNSPLHFGNGTRLTVT.

The V and J genes are TRBV7-2 and TRBJ2-3; possible D gene TRBD1, 5 bases. CDR3 length equals 15 residues. Trimming stripped 5 bases from V and 2 bases from J, with 14 bases between. Looked up from germline, CDR1 is SGHTA and CDR2 is FQGNSA. CDR3 in amino acids: CASSRRTSHTDTQYF. The CDR3 DNA reads TGTGCCAGCAGCCGCCGGACATCGCACACAGATACGCAGTATTTT. Full variable domain (outside the CDR3, taken from reference TRBV7-2 and TRBJ2-3): GAGVSQSPSNKVTEKGKDVELRCDPISGHTALYWYRQSLGQGLEFLIYFQGNSAPDKSGLPSDRFSAERTGGSVSTLTIQRTQQEDSAVYLCASSRRTSHTDTQYFGPGTRLTVL.

This rearrangement joins TRBV5-1 to TRBJ2-1; 8 bases match TRBD1. The CDR3 has 14 amino acids. Germline assignment: CDR1 SGHRS and CDR2 YFSETQ. The V gene end was trimmed by 7 bases and the J gene end by 4 bases; junction bases not matched to a gene: 7. The CDR3 DNA follows: TGCGCCAGCGGGGAGCAGGGGGCATACAATGAGCAGTTCTTC. As protein: CASGEQGAYNEQFF.

The chain employs TRBV7-2 and TRBJ2-3; either TRBD1 or TRBD2 may supply D (5 bases each). The CDR3 covers 13 residues. V was shortened by 9 bases and J by 2 bases, with 12 bases between the two germline ends. Germline assignment: CDR1 SGHTA and CDR2 FQGNSA. CDR3 bases: TGTGCCAGTGACGTGGGGGTCACAGATACGCAGTATTTT. It translates to CASDVGVTDTQYF.

This clonotype came up a few times. The chain is built from TRBV20-1 and TRBJ2-3; D gene unclear. Between the trimmed V and J ends, which lost 5 bases and 1 base, there was a span of 16 bases. The length of the CDR3 is 15 residues. CDR1 DFQATT and CDR2 SNEGSKA come from the germline V gene (reference sequence). The CDR3 reads CSAHSQSVGTDTQYF. The CDR3 DNA follows: TGCAGTGCTCACTCCCAGAGCGTTGGCACAGATACGCAGTATTTT.

This clonotype was detected a few times. This chain uses TRBV12-3 or TRBV12-4 with TRBJ2-1; TRBD2 agrees at 10 bases. The CDR3 consists of 14 residues. The J segment lost 6 bases and the V segment lost 7 bases, leaving 6 bases of the junction unmatched. The CDR3, as DNA: TGTGCCAGCATTCTAGCGGGGGTAGGCAATGAGCAGTTCTTC. This translates into CASILAGVGNEQFF.

This clonotype occurred a few times. This chain joins TRBV20-1 and TRBJ1-6, with D perhaps TRBD1 (6 bases). CDR1 DFQATT and CDR2 SNEGSKA come from the germline V gene (reference sequence). V lost 0 bases and J lost 8, with 14 bases in between. The CDR3 runs 15 residues. CDR3 sequence: CSARDLQGEYSPLHF. CDR3 bases: TGCAGTGCTAGAGACCTACAGGGAGAATATTCACCCCTCCACTTT.

In its sample, this clonotype was seen many times. The rearrangement links TRBV19 to TRBJ1-1, with D uncertain. Germline V gene sequence: CDR1 LNHDA, CDR2 SQIVND (reference sequence). Trimming left V 7 bases short and J 2 bases short, with 14 bases between. The CDR3 sequence is 14 residues long. In DNA form, the CDR3 reads TGTGCCAGTAAAGTTGGCACGCACAACACTGAAGCTTTCTTT. Protein: CASKVGTHNTEAFF.

The chain combines TRBV24-1 with TRBJ1-6; D may be TRBD1 (6 bases). The CDR3 totals 18 residues. The germline CDR1 and CDR2 sequences are KGHDR and SFDVKD. Trimming removed 2 bases at V and 6 bases at J, with 19 bases between. The CDR3 DNA reads TGTGCCACCAGTGATTACGAGATGAGAGGGGGGAGTAATTCACCCCTCCACTTT. This encodes CATSDYEMRGGSNSPLHF.

This clonotype was observed a handful of times. J is TRBJ2-3 and V is TRBV5-1; TRBD1 matches 8 bases. The CDR3 runs to 14 residues. V gave up 4 bases and J gave up 6 bases; unmatched junction bases: 7. Germline CDR1 and CDR2: SGHRS and YFSETQ. The CDR3 DNA follows: TGCGCCAGCAGCCCGACAGGGGCGCTGGATACGCAGTATTTT. It is translated as CASSPTGALDTQYF. Full variable domain (rest looked up from reference TRBV5-1 and TRBJ2-3): KAGVTQTPRYLIKTRGQQVTLSCSPISGHRSVSWYQQTPGQGLQFLFEYFSETQRNKGNFPGRFSGRQFSNSRSEMNVSTLELGDSALYLCASSPTGALDTQYFGPGTRLTVL.

The gene calls are TRBV12-3 or TRBV12-4 and TRBJ1-2; D uncertain. This CDR3 spans 15 amino acids. V gave up 6 bases and J gave up 8 bases, with 22 bases separating them. The CDR3 DNA sequence: TGTGCCAGCAGCGCCGACCCGAACGGGCTGGGAGGCTACACCTTC. Its protein is CASSADPNGLGGYTF.

In this sample, this clonotype turned up a few times. The rearrangement joins TRBV7-2 to TRBJ1-3; possibly TRBD1 for D (6 bases). This CDR3 has 16 residues. Trimming removed 5 bases at V and 2 bases at J, with 16 bases between. Germline V gene lookup returns CDR1 SGHTA and CDR2 FQGNSA. Here the CDR3 reads CASSLDRPRTGNTIYF. The CDR3 DNA reads TGTGCCAGCAGCCTAGACAGGCCACGGACTGGAAACACCATATATTTT.

The chain combines TRBV28 with TRBJ2-7; D possibly corresponds to TRBD1 (6 bases). CDR3 length: 13 residues. The V and J ends lost 4 bases and 6 bases respectively, with 13 bases between them. In germline, CDR1 is MDHEN, CDR2 SYDVKM. The CDR3 coding sequence is TGTGCCAGCAGTTCCGGGGCAGGGGCCGAGCAGTACGTC. Translation gives CASSSGAGAEQYV.

This clonotype has ten or more counts. This chain uses TRBV7-2 with TRBJ1-1; 7 bases agree with TRBD1. Germline V CDR1 and CDR2: SGHTA, FQGNSA. The CDR3 consists of 15 residues. After removal of 3 bases from V and 10 bases from J, the junction contained 14 bases not matched to a gene. The CDR3 here is CASSFYGQEHPGAFF. The CDR3 DNA reads TGTGCCAGCAGCTTTTACGGACAGGAGCATCCCGGAGCTTTCTTT. The variable domain in full, with the rest retrieved from reference TRBV7-2 and TRBJ1-1, is GAGVSQSPSNKVTEKGKDVELRCDPISGHTALYWYRQSLGQGLEFLIYFQGNSAPDKSGLPSDRFSAERTGGSVSTLTIQRTQQEDSAVYLCASSFYGQEHPGAFFGQGTRLTVV.

This clonotype has a single count. This chain connects TRBV28 to TRBJ1-1; D is possibly TRBD1 (6 bases). V dropped 7 bases and J dropped 4 bases, with 19 bases sitting between them. The CDR3 extends over 15 amino acids. CDR1 MDHEN and CDR2 SYDVKM come from the germline V gene. CDR3 in DNA: TGTGCCAGCACGGTGGGGGCGCAGGGGAGCACTGAAGCTTTCTTT. The encoded protein is CASTVGAQGSTEAFF.

The rearrangement joins TRBV5-1 to TRBJ2-7, with D unresolved. The CDR3 runs 15 residues. Germline CDR1 reads SGHRS; CDR2 reads YFSETQ. The V gene lost 0 bases and the J gene lost 5 bases, with 15 bases spanning the gap. The DNA for the CDR3 is TGCGCCAGCAGCTTGGAGCAGGTGGTTAGGCACGAGCAGTACTTC. Translated, it gives CASSLEQVVRHEQYF.

The DNA of the CDR3 is TGCGCCAGCGGCTCGGGACTCCACAAAGATACGCAGTATTTT. The encoded protein is CASGSGLHKDTQYF. The chain uses TRBV5-1 and TRBJ2-3; the D gene is possibly TRBD2 (6 bases). The CDR3 is made up of 14 amino acids. Between the trimmed V and J ends, which lost 7 bases and 5 bases, there was a span of 17 bases. CDR1 and CDR2 (germline): SGHRS, YFSETQ.

The V gene is TRBV5-1, the J gene TRBJ1-6, with D hard to call. V lost 3 bases and J 8 bases, leaving 6 bases between the germline ends. Germline loops: CDR1 SGHRS, CDR2 YFSETQ. CDR3 length: 12 residues. CDR3 sequence reads: CASSWPDSPLHF. As DNA, the CDR3 is TGCGCCAGCAGCTGGCCTGATTCACCCCTCCACTTT. The whole variable domain, filled in from reference TRBV5-1 and TRBJ1-6, reads KAGVTQTPRYLIKTRGQQVTLSCSPISGHRSVSWYQQTPGQGLQFLFEYFSETQRNKGNFPGRFSGRQFSNSRSEMNVSTLELGDSALYLCASSWPDSPLHFGNGTRLTVT.

Only a few counts were recorded for this clonotype. The chain joins TRBV5-1 to TRBJ2-2; weak D call: TRBD1 (6 bases). From germline, CDR1 is SGHRS and CDR2 YFSETQ. CDR3 length: 14 amino acids. Trimming stripped 5 bases from V and 1 base from J, with 9 bases between. CDR3 loop: CASRNRENTGELFF. As DNA, the CDR3 is TGCGCCAGCAGGAACAGGGAGAACACCGGGGAGCTGTTTTTT.

The chain uses TRBV12-3 or TRBV12-4 and TRBJ1-5; D call uncertain. This CDR3 is built from 15 residues. Trimming removed 0 bases at V and 5 bases at J, with 11 bases between. CDR3 loop: CASSLAIGRDQPQHF. Here the CDR3 DNA reads TGTGCCAGCAGTTTAGCCATAGGGAGGGATCAGCCCCAGCATTTT.